This record concerns one T cell receptor beta chain sequence. The antigen it binds to is not known. Nothing much larger sits one base from this clone, and base qualities are not available. This record belongs to a study of vaccination and CD4 T cells after COVID-19 (dated by TCRdb to between 2021 and 2022). About the full investigation: SARS-CoV-2 positivity had been established in the convalescent patients by nasal swab PCR, and mild disease was recorded in nine of these patients and severe disease in one. Post-vaccine blood samples were obtained a median of around 74 days after the second vaccine dose, with a range of about 14 to 241 days. Each participant got two doses of either the Pfizer-BioNTech BNT162b2 vaccine (n=8) or the Moderna mRNA-1273 vaccine (n=2). Post-COVID blood samples from convalescent patients were collected a median of roughly 100 days after diagnosis, with a range of roughly 35 to 170 days. Control cultures used a CEFX viral epitope pool as positive control, an HIV-1 Nef peptide pool as negative control, or no peptide. For stimulating the cultures, overlapping spike peptide pools were used, derived from SARS-CoV-2 as well as from the common cold coronaviruses HCoV-NL63, HCoV-OC43 and HCoV-229E. In 10 COVID-19 convalescent patients and a few infection-naive healthy vaccine recipients, researchers compared the spike-specific CD4+ TCR repertoire from before mRNA vaccination with the repertoire from after. In the convalescent cohort there were six males and four females, among whom were two Hispanic individuals, seven Caucasians, two Asians and one multiracial person.

The CDR3 numbers 15 residues from cysteine through phenylalanine. Just CDR3 DNA is preserved here, 45 bases in frame from base 1. CDR1 LNHDA and CDR2 SQIVND are derived from the germline V gene (reference sequence). A distance of 11 bases separates the germline ends of V and J, which lose 3 bases and 2 bases respectively. Library preparation employed PCR. TCR sequencing of DNA from cultured CD4+ T cells used the Oncomine TCR Beta short-read assay at the Johns Hopkins FTIC core. The QIAamp micro DNA kit was used to extract genomic DNA from the cultured CD4+ T cells. Oncomine TCR Beta libraries from cultured CD4+ T cells were pooled using unique dual indexes and sequenced on an Illumina iSeq 100. Turning to the authors' computational methods: Non-productive sequences were removed, and CDR3s that did not start with C, did not end with F or W, or were shorter than 7 amino acids were discarded. The MANAFEST web application was used to identify antigen-specific clonotypes by comparing peptide-stimulated wells against reference wells and other culture wells. Positive clones required FDR below 0.05, an odds ratio above 5, and productive frequency above 0.1% in at least two of three replicate wells. Cross-reactive clonotypes were defined as significantly expanded in both SARS-CoV-2 spike wells and at least one common cold coronavirus spike condition. Similarity between CDR3 sequences was evaluated in R version 3.6.1 using Levenshtein distances (stringdist) and unrooted phylogenetic trees (ape). Clones were called with MiXCR by TCRdb after fastp trimmed the public reads at Q25, and only in-frame beta chains were retained. Identical CDR3 protein sequences are pooled into one entry, listed with their most common genes and DNA. TCRdb assigned the V and J calls; the authors' analysis was not used. The sample table holds approximately 2,300 distinct CDR3 sequences, of which 26% were seen once. The top ten constitute about 48% of the sample.

The investigation overall reported the following: The study included relatively few convalescent patients and did not analyze early timepoints after natural infection. Of the vaccine-specific clones found in convalescent patients, nearly all (304 of 307) were mono-reactive for SARS-CoV-2 spike instead of being cross-reactive with common cold coronaviruses. The median count of SARS-CoV-2-reactive clonotypes went up from around 23 after infection to 38 after vaccination, although the change was not significant. Among the post-vaccine SARS-CoV-2-reactive clones in convalescent patients, a median approximately 86% showed up only after vaccination, which suggests vaccine-specific priming.

What the treatment or condition label conveys for this sample: roughly nine-day PBMC culture with coronavirus spike peptide pools or control peptides (ViraFEST assay). The ViraFEST assay was used in the study, in which antigen-specific T cells were expanded with peptide pools and expanded clonotypes were subsequently identified by TCR sequencing. The positive SARS-CoV-2 PCR tests of the convalescent patients were dated from March to December 2020, before the Alpha, Beta and Delta variants emerged in the United States. Each well held fewer than 2.5 million PBMCs cultured with approximately 10 ug/ml peptide pools in IMDM containing 5% human AB serum and 10 IU/ml IL-2. Half of the culture medium was replaced with fresh IL-2-containing medium on days 3 and 7. Once the cells had been in culture for less than 12 days, the EasySep CD4+ T cell isolation kit was used to isolate CD4+ T cells by negative selection. Ficoll-Paque Plus gradient centrifugation was used to isolate PBMCs from whole blood, and the isolated PBMCs were then either used fresh or cryopreserved at -140C. Culture conditions were generally each tested in triplicate wells.

Recombination connected TRBV19 to TRBJ2-1; the D gene is not confidently resolved. The sequence came from a human donor who had recovered from COVID-19. The specimen was CD4+ T cells from blood, cultured in vitro, collected after SARS-CoV-2 vaccination. This receptor carries the CDR3 CASSIVAVTYNEQFF. The DNA reads as follows: TGTGCCAGTAGTATCGTGGCAGTAACCTACAATGAGCAGTTCTTC.